The 5 T cell receptor beta chains in this list originate from one sample, sequenced in a study of T-cell memory formation after mild COVID-19. TCRdb fed the 5' RACE reads into MiXCR, producing one record per CDR3 protein. This table has under 550,000 distinct CDR3 sequences, roughly 18% appearing once. Sequencing was carried out using PBMCs or a T cell subset sorted from them (not recorded which). The receptors were gathered from an adult woman who had mild COVID-19 (a few samples of this study predate the infection). Cell type and time point are not known.

This clonotype has only a few counts. The chain joins TRBV7-9 to TRBJ2-1, with D unresolved. The germline V and J ends were trimmed by 5 bases and 4 bases, with 12 bases remaining between them. This CDR3 has 14 residues. CDR1 and CDR2 (germline): SEHNR, FQNEAQ (reference sequence). CDR3 DNA sequence: TGTGCCAGCAGCCCGTTCGGCCCTTACAATGAGCAGTTCTTC. This sequence encodes CASSPFGPYNEQFF.

This rearrangement joins TRBV7-8 to TRBJ1-5, with 10 bases that match TRBD1. The CDR3 extends over 16 amino acids. V gave up 3 bases and J gave up 2 bases; unmatched junction bases: 4. Germline V gene sequence: CDR1 SGHVS, CDR2 FQNEAQ. The CDR3 sequence is CASSFPGTGGNQPQHF. CDR3 DNA: TGTGCCAGCAGCTTCCCCGGGACAGGGGGCAATCAGCCCCAGCATTTT.

This clonotype has a handful of counts. The chain couples TRBV4-1 to TRBJ2-1, with D possibly matching TRBD2 (5 bases). In germline, CDR1 is MGHRA, CDR2 YSYEKL. This CDR3 is 13 amino acids long. V lost 3 bases, J lost 10 bases, and 13 bases lay in between. The CDR3 is CASSHGPSGEQFF. CDR3 nucleotides: TGCGCCAGCAGCCACGGGCCCTCGGGGGAGCAGTTCTTC.

This clonotype was counted between two and nine times. The V call is TRBV5-1, the J call TRBJ2-5; D ambiguous. Germline V CDR1 and CDR2: SGHRS, YFSETQ. The CDR3 covers 12 residues. V was shortened by 5 bases and J by 5 bases, with 10 bases between the two germline ends. The CDR3 reads CASRVEWETQYF. CDR3 coding DNA: TGCGCCAGCAGAGTAGAGTGGGAGACCCAGTACTTC.

J is TRBJ2-1 and V is TRBV5-6; unclear D gene. Trimming left V 2 bases short and J 4 bases short, with 10 bases between. Germline V gene data show CDR1 as SGHDT and CDR2 as YYEEEE. This CDR3 has 14 residues. The CDR3 protein is CASSLQTLYNEQFF. The CDR3 nucleotides read TGTGCCAGCAGCTTACAGACTCTATACAATGAGCAGTTCTTC.